The 3 T cell receptor beta chains in this list originate from one sample, sequenced in a study of OX40 agonist ivuxolimab in advanced cancers. Clones were read by immunoSEQ multiplex PCR, and TCRdb kept only the in-frame ones, dropping some. The repertoire holds tens of thousands of clones, with under 90% as singletons. The sample in question was CD4+ or CD8+ T cells sorted from blood, obtained in a trial of the OX40 agonist ivuxolimab. The receptors come from an adult with an advanced solid tumor such as melanoma, head and neck, liver or kidney cancer.

The chain combines TRBV28 with TRBJ1-2, with TRBD1 identical over 9 bases. From germline, CDR1 is MDHEN and CDR2 SYDVKM. V lost 4 bases to trimming and J lost 8 bases; unmatched junction nucleotides: 5. This CDR3 has 13 amino acids. CDR3 region: CASSSGQGGGYTF. In DNA, the CDR3 is TGTGCCAGCAGTTCGGGACAGGGAGGAGGCTACACCTTC.

The rearrangement joins TRBV7-8 to TRBJ1-1, with a tentative D call TRBD1 (5 bases). The CDR3 is made up of 13 amino acids. CDR1 is SGHVS, CDR2 FQNEAQ, per germline. V dropped 5 bases and J dropped 4 bases, with 11 bases sitting between them. The DNA of the CDR3 is TGTGCCAGCAGCCCGGGGACGGGCACTGAAGCTTTCTTT. Its translation is CASSPGTGTEAFF.

This clone appeared once. CDR3 nucleotide sequence: TGCGCCAGCTCCCGGAGCCCGACCTCGGGGGAGACCCAGTACTTC. It specifies CASSRSPTSGETQYF. The rearrangement uses TRBV5-1 and TRBJ2-5, with D tentatively TRBD2 (5 bases). CDR1 and CDR2 from the germline V gene are SGHRS and YFSETQ. This CDR3 has 15 amino acids. V lost 7 bases and J lost 5, with 21 bases in between. Filled out from reference TRBV5-1 and TRBJ2-5, the complete variable domain reads KAGVTQTPRYLIKTRGQQVTLSCSPISGHRSVSWYQQTPGQGLQFLFEYFSETQRNKGNFPGRFSGRQFSNSRSEMNVSTLELGDSALYLCASSRSPTSGETQYFGPGTRLLVL.